These T cell receptor beta chains were read from a single sample in a study of cytomegalovirus exposure and HLA in healthy donors. The method was immunoSEQ multiplex PCR; TCRdb's version includes in-frame clones alone and lacks a portion of them. The sample lists more than 100,000 clones, about 77% occurring once. Sequenced sample: PBMCs. These receptors all stem from a middle-aged woman in good health and CMV-seronegative. CDR3s include the opening cysteine and the closing phenylalanine or tryptophan. Each record gives: V gene, clone size, J gene, D gene, CDR3 protein, CDR3 DNA. The D gene is left open where the match is weak. Part of the rows lack a size; the others show once, few, many or a class for expanded clones.

v_call: TRBV7-8; clone_size: NA; j_call: TRBJ2-7; d_call: NA; cdr3_aa: CASSPRMGAYEQYF; cdr3_nt: TGTGCCAGCAGCCCCCGAATGGGGGCATACGAGCAGTACTTC
v_call: TRBV18; clone_size: few; j_call: TRBJ1-1; d_call: TRBD1; cdr3_aa: CASSPAGTGGMNTEAFF; cdr3_nt: TGTGCCAGCTCACCAGCCGGGACAGGGGGTATGAACACTGAAGCTTTCTTT
v_call: TRBV9; clone_size: NA; j_call: TRBJ2-4; d_call: NA; cdr3_aa: CASGRGQSLAKNIQYF; cdr3_nt: TGTGCCAGCGGGAGAGGTCAGTCCCTAGCCAAAAACATTCAGTACTTC
v_call: TRBV14; clone_size: NA; j_call: TRBJ1-1; d_call: NA; cdr3_aa: CASSLKSVSEAFF; cdr3_nt: TGTGCCAGCAGCCTTAAATCGGTATCTGAAGCTTTCTTT
v_call: TRBV10-3; clone_size: NA; j_call: TRBJ2-1; d_call: NA; cdr3_aa: CAISEGYGSSYNEQFF; cdr3_nt: TGTGCCATCAGTGAAGGGTACGGGAGCTCCTACAATGAGCAGTTCTTC
v_call: TRBV19; clone_size: once; j_call: TRBJ2-1; d_call: TRBD2; cdr3_aa: CASSRTSDSYNEQFF; cdr3_nt: TGTGCCAGTAGCCGGACTAGCGATTCCTACAATGAGCAGTTCTTC
v_call: TRBV6-1; clone_size: NA; j_call: TRBJ2-7; d_call: TRBD1; cdr3_aa: CASSEWAGGSYEQYF; cdr3_nt: TGTGCCAGCAGTGAATGGGCAGGGGGCTCCTACGAGCAGTACTTC
v_call: TRBV28; clone_size: few; j_call: TRBJ1-2; d_call: TRBD1; cdr3_aa: CASRPGTVVRGYTF; cdr3_nt: TGTGCCAGCCGACCCGGGACAGTAGTTCGTGGCTACACCTTC
v_call: TRBV7-6; clone_size: NA; j_call: TRBJ2-1; d_call: TRBD1; cdr3_aa: CASRTGTGGAFGNEQFF; cdr3_nt: TGTGCCAGCAGGACCGGGACAGGGGGCGCTTTTGGCAATGAGCAGTTCTTC
v_call: TRBV30; clone_size: NA; j_call: TRBJ1-2; d_call: TRBD1; cdr3_aa: CARKEGPGGGYTF; cdr3_nt: TGTGCCCGGAAAGAGGGACCAGGGGGCGGCTACACCTTC
v_call: TRBV27; clone_size: NA; j_call: TRBJ1-5; d_call: NA; cdr3_aa: CASSSPGDPQHF; cdr3_nt: TGTGCCAGCAGTTCCCCGGGTGATCCCCAGCATTTT
v_call: TRBV7-9; clone_size: NA; j_call: TRBJ1-5; d_call: NA; cdr3_aa: CASSLGEVDVDQPQHF; cdr3_nt: TGTGCCAGCAGCTTAGGGGAGGTAGACGTTGACCAGCCCCAGCATTTT
v_call: TRBV6-1; clone_size: NA; j_call: TRBJ2-3; d_call: TRBD1; cdr3_aa: CASSEGGRGPSTDTQYF; cdr3_nt: TGTGCCAGCAGTGAAGGCGGCAGGGGGCCTAGCACAGATACGCAGTATTTT
v_call: TRBV9; clone_size: NA; j_call: TRBJ2-3; d_call: NA; cdr3_aa: CASSPRGGVVADTQYF; cdr3_nt: TGTGCCAGCAGCCCCCGTGGAGGGGTGGTCGCAGATACGCAGTATTTT
v_call: TRBV5-6; clone_size: NA; j_call: TRBJ1-5; d_call: NA; cdr3_aa: CASSLLGGDNQPQHF; cdr3_nt: TGTGCCAGCAGCTTGTTGGGCGGGGATAATCAGCCCCAGCATTTT
v_call: TRBV27; clone_size: NA; j_call: TRBJ2-1; d_call: TRBD1; cdr3_aa: CASSLRDSSYNEQFF; cdr3_nt: TGTGCCAGCAGTTTAAGGGACAGCTCCTACAATGAGCAGTTCTTC
v_call: TRBV5-6; clone_size: NA; j_call: TRBJ1-2; d_call: NA; cdr3_aa: CASSLANSQGNYGYTF; cdr3_nt: TGTGCCAGCAGCTTGGCCAATAGTCAGGGAAACTATGGCTACACCTTC
v_call: TRBV21-1; clone_size: NA; j_call: TRBJ2-1; d_call: NA; cdr3_aa: CASDRAEQFF; cdr3_nt: TGTGCCAGCGACAGGGCAGAGCAGTTCTTC
v_call: TRBV5-6; clone_size: NA; j_call: TRBJ1-1; d_call: NA; cdr3_aa: CASSRRGYMNTEAFF; cdr3_nt: TGTGCCAGCAGCAGGAGGGGATATATGAACACTGAAGCTTTCTTT
v_call: TRBV18; clone_size: NA; j_call: TRBJ1-1; d_call: TRBD1; cdr3_aa: CASSPKEQGANTEAFF; cdr3_nt: TGTGCCAGCTCACCAAAGGAACAGGGGGCGAACACTGAAGCTTTCTTT
v_call: TRBV27; clone_size: few; j_call: TRBJ1-5; d_call: NA; cdr3_aa: CASRTGADQPQHF; cdr3_nt: TGTGCCAGCAGGACAGGAGCCGATCAGCCCCAGCATTTT
v_call: TRBV27; clone_size: NA; j_call: TRBJ2-5; d_call: TRBD1; cdr3_aa: CASSYTGGQETQYF; cdr3_nt: TGTGCCAGCAGCTACACAGGGGGGCAGGAGACCCAGTACTTC
v_call: TRBV10-2; clone_size: few; j_call: TRBJ2-2; d_call: TRBD2; cdr3_aa: CASKLAGNTGELFF; cdr3_nt: TGCGCCAGTAAACTAGCGGGGAACACCGGGGAGCTGTTTTTT
v_call: TRBV7-2; clone_size: NA; j_call: TRBJ1-1; d_call: TRBD1; cdr3_aa: CASSLDRGRDTEAFF; cdr3_nt: TGTGCCAGCAGCTTAGACAGGGGGCGGGACACTGAAGCTTTCTTT